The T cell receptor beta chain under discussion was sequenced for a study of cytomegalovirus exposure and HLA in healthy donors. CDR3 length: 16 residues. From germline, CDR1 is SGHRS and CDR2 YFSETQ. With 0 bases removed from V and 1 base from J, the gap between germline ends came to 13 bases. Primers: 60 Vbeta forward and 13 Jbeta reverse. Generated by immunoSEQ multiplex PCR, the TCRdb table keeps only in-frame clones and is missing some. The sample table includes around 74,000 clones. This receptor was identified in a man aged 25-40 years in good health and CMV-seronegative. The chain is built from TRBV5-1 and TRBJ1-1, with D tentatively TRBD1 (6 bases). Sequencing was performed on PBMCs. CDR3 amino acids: CASSLEGGVGNTEAFF. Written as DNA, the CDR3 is TGCGCCAGCAGCTTGGAAGGGGGTGTAGGGAACACTGAAGCTTTCTTT.